Shown below are 2 T cell receptor beta chains from a single sample sequenced in a study of human T cells and chemical hapten exposure. Time point given: pre-sensitization, week 0. Specified treatment: therapeutic diphenylcyclopropenone sensitization with weekly scalp DPC. TCRdb redid the calling of the RACE reads with MiXCR, one entry per CDR3 protein. The sample holds 350,000 to 400,000 distinct CDR3 sequences; 4% to 6% are singletons and the top ten take roughly 2.6%. The sample was whole blood, taken in connection with sensitization to the hapten diphenylcyclopropenone (DPC). The receptor set was obtained from a woman aged 50 to 60 with alopecia areata. Some clones in this sample may be carry-over from other donors' samples.

V usage is TRBV6-1 and J usage is TRBJ1-5; D remains ambiguous. The CDR3 sequence is 14 residues long. Germline V CDR1 and CDR2: MNHNS, SASEGT. The V end lost 3 bases, the J end lost 10 bases, and 16 bases lay between the germline ends. As DNA, the CDR3 is TGTGCCAGCAGTGACGGCCCTGGCATCGACCCCCAGCATTTT. Its protein product is CASSDGPGIDPQHF.

This clonotype occurred many times. V gene TRBV7-8 combines with J gene TRBJ2-5; TRBD1 is a possible D gene (5 bases). This CDR3 is 15 amino acids long. V lost 3 bases and J lost 1, with 12 bases in between. The germline gives CDR1 SGHVS, CDR2 FQNEAQ. CDR3 DNA sequence: TGTGCCAGCAGCTTGGGGCTAGTTTCCCAAGAGACCCAGTACTTC. Translating gives CASSLGLVSQETQYF.